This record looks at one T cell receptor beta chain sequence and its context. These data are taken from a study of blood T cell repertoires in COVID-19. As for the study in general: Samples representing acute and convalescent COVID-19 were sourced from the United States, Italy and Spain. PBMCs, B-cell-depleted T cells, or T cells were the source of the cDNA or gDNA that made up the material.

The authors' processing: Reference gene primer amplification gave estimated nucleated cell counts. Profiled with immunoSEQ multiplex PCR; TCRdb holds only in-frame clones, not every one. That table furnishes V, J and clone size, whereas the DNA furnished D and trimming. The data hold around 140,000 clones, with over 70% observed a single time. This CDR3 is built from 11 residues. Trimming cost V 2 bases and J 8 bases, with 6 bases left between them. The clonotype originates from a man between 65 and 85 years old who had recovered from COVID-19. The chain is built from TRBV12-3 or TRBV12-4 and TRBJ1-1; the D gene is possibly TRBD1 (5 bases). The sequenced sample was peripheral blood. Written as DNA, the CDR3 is TGTGCCAGCAGTTTATCAGGGGAAGCTTTCTTT. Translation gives CASSLSGEAFF.